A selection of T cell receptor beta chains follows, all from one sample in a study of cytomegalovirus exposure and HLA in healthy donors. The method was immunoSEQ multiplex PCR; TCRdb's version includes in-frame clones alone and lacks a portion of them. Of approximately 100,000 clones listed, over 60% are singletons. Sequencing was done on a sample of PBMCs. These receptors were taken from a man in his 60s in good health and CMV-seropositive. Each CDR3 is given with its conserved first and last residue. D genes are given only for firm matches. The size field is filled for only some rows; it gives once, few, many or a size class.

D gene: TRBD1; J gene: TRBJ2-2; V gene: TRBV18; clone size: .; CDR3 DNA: TGTGCCAGCTCATTGGGACAGCTGAACACCGGGGAGCTGTTTTTT; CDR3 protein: CASSLGQLNTGELFF
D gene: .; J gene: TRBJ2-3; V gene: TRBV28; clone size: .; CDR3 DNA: TGTGCCAGCAGTCTAACCTCCTTTCAGGGCACAGATACGCAGTATTTT; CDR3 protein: CASSLTSFQGTDTQYF
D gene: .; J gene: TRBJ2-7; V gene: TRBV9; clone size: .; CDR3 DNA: TGTGCCAGCACCCCAGAGGAGGGGTCGTCCTACGAGCAGTACTTC; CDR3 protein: CASTPEEGSSYEQYF
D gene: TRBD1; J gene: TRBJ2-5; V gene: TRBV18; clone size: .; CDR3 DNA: TGTGCCAGCTCACCAGGGACAGCCCAAGAGACCCAGTACTTC; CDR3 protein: CASSPGTAQETQYF
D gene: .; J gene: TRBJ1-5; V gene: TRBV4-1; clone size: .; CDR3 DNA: TGCGCCAGCAGCCAAGAAAGGGGGGGTGGGGTTCAGCCCCAGCATTTT; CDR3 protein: CASSQERGGGVQPQHF
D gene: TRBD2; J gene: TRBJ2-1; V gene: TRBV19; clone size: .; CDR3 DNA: TGTGCCAGTAGTATGAGCGGGGTTCCCTACAATGAGCAGTTCTTC; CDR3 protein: CASSMSGVPYNEQFF
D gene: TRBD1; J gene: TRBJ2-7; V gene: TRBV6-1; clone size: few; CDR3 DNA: TGTGCCAGCAGTGTCGACAGGGTTGGGGTCTACGAGCAGTACTTC; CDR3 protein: CASSVDRVGVYEQYF
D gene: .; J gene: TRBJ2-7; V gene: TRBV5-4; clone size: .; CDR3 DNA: TGTGCCAGCAGCGGTAAAGGGGCAGGGGATATTGGCGAGCAGTACTTC; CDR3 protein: CASSGKGAGDIGEQYF
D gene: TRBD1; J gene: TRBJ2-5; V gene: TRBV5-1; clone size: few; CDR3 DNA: TGCGCCAGCAGCTCCCGGACAGGGCTAGACGAGACCCAGTACTTC; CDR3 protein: CASSSRTGLDETQYF
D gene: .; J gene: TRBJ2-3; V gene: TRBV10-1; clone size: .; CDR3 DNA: TGCGCCAGCAGTGGAGGTGGGGCAGGCGATACGCAGTATTTT; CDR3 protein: CASSGGGAGDTQYF
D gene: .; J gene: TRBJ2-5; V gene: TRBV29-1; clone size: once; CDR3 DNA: TGCAGCGTTGAAGAAGGGGGAGAGACCCAGTACTTC; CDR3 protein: CSVEEGGETQYF
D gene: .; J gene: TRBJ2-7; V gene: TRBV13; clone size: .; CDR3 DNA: TGTGCCAGCAGCTCCGTCTCCTACGAGCAGTACTTC; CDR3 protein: CASSSVSYEQYF
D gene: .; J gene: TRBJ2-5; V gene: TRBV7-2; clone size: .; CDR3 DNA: TGTGCCAGCACCCGCCCCGGCCAAGAGACCCAGTACTTC; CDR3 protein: CASTRPGQETQYF
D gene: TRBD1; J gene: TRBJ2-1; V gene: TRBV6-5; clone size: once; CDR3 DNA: TGTGCCAGCAGTTCGACAGGGACCTCCTACAATGAGCAGTTCTTC; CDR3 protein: CASSSTGTSYNEQFF
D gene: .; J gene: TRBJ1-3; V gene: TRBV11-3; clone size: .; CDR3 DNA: TGTGCCAGCAGCCTCGACGGGGGCTCTGGAAACACCATATATTTT; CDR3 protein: CASSLDGGSGNTIYF
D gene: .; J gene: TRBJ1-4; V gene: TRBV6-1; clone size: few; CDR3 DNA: TGTGCCAGTCTCCGACGGAGGGGCAATGAAAAACTGTTTTTT; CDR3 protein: CASLRRRGNEKLFF
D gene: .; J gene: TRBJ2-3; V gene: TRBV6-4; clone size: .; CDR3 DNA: TGTGCCAGCAGTGGAGGGTCGGACACAGATACGCAGTATTTT; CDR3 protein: CASSGGSDTDTQYF
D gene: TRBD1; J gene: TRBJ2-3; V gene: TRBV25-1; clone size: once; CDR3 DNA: TGTGCCAGCAGTGAATTCCCCGGACAGGTTGGAGATACGCAGTATTTT; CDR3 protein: CASSEFPGQVGDTQYF
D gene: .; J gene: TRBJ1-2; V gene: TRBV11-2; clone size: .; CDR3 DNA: TGTGCCAGCAGCCTGGACACTGCTAACTATGGCTACACCTTC; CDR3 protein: CASSLDTANYGYTF
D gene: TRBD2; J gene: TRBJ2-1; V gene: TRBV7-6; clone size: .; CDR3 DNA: TGTGCCAGCAGCTTAAATGTCGACGGGGGGATTTACAATGAGCAGTTCTTC; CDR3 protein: CASSLNVDGGIYNEQFF
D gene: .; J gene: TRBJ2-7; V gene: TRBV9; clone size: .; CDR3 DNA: TGTGCCAGCAGCGTAAATCAGGGGTTAAGCTACGAGCAGTACTTC; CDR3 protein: CASSVNQGLSYEQYF
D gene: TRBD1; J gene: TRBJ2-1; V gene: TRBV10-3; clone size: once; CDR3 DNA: TGTGCCACGGGACAGGGGATTTGGGATGAGCAGTTCTTC; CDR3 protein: CATGQGIWDEQFF
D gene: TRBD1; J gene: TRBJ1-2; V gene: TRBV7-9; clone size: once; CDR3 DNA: TGTGCCAGCAGTTTAGACAGGGCCTATGGCTACACCTTC; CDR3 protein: CASSLDRAYGYTF
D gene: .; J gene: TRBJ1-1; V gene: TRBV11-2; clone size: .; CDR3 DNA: TGTGCCAGCAGCTTACTGGAGGGCACTGAAGCTTTCTTT; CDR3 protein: CASSLLEGTEAFF
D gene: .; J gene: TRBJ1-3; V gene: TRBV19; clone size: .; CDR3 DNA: TGTGCCAGTAGTCGCGACGACAGGAACGAGGGAAACACCATATATTTT; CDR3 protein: CASSRDDRNEGNTIYF
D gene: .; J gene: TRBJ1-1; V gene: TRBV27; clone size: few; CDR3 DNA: TGTGCCAGCCCCATGTACCCTGGAAACGGGACTGAAGCTTTCTTT; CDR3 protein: CASPMYPGNGTEAFF
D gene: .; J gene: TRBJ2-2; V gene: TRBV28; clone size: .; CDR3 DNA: TGTGCCAGCAGTTTATTGTTTGGAGAGGGTCTGGGATCGAGCACCGGGGAGCTGTTTTTT; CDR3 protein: CASSLLFGEGLGSSTGELFF
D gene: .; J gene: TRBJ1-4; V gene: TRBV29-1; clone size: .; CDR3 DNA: TGCAGCGTGAGGGGTGGAGGGACGCTATCTGCAACTAATGAAAAACTGTTTTTT; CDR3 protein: CSVRGGGTLSATNEKLFF
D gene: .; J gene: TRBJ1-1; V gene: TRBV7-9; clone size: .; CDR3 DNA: TGTGCCAGCAGCTTACTGACGGGCACTGAAGCTTTCTTT; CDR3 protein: CASSLLTGTEAFF
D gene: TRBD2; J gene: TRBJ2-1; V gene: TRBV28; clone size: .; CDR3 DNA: TGTGCCAGCAGACTAGCGGGGGGGTACAATGAGCAGTTCTTC; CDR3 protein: CASRLAGGYNEQFF
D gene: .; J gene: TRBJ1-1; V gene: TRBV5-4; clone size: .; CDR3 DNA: TGTGCCAGCAGCTTGGACGGGTACACTGAAGCTTTCTTT; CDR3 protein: CASSLDGYTEAFF
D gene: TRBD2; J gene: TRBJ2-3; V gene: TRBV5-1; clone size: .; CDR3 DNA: TGCGCCAGCAGCCCGGGACTAGCGGGGGGGCATGTAAGCACAGATACGCAGTATTTT; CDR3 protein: CASSPGLAGGHVSTDTQYF
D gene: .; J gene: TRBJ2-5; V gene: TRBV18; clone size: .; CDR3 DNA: TGTGCCAGCTCACCAAGTGAACTTTCGAAGACCCAGTACTTC; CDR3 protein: CASSPSELSKTQYF
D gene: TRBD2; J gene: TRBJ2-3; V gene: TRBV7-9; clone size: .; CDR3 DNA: TGTGCCAGCAGCCCAACGGGGGGGGTAAGCACAGATACGCAGTATTTT; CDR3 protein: CASSPTGGVSTDTQYF
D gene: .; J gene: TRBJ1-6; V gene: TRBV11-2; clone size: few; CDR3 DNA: TGTGCCAGCAGCCGAATCGGAAGGCTAGCCTATAATTCACCCCTCCACTTT; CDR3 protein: CASSRIGRLAYNSPLHF
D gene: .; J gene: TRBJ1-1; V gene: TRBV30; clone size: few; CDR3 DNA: TGTGCCTCCTCTCCAGGGAACACTGAAGCTTTCTTT; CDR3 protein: CASSPGNTEAFF
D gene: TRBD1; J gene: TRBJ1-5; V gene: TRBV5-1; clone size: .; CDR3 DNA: TGCGCCAGCACCCGGGGGGACAGGGGGTCAAATGAGCCCCAGCATTTT; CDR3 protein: CASTRGDRGSNEPQHF
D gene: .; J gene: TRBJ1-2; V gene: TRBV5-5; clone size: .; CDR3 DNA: TGTGCCAGCAGTTTACAGGCTTACTATGGCTACACCTTC; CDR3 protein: CASSLQAYYGYTF
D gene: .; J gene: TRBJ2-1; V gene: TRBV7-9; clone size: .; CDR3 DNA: TGTGCCAGCAGCCCCCACAGGGATCGCAATGAGCAGTTCTTC; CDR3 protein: CASSPHRDRNEQFF
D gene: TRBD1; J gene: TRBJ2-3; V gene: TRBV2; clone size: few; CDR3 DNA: TGTGCCAGCAGTCTACAGGGGGGTTCAGATACGCAGTATTTT; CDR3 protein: CASSLQGGSDTQYF
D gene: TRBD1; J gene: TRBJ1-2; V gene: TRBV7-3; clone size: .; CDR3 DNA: TGTGCCAGCAGCAGTGGACAGGGGAGAGGCTACACCTTC; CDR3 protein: CASSSGQGRGYTF
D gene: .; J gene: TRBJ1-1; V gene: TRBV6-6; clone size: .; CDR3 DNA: TGTGCCAGCCAAGCTGGGGGCAACATGAACACTGAAGCTTTCTTT; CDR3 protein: CASQAGGNMNTEAFF
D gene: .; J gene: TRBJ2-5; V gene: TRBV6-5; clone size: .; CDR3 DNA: TGTGCCAGCAGTTACGCGCAGGGGGGTGAGACCCAGTACTTC; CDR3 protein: CASSYAQGGETQYF